This T cell receptor (beta chain) was documented in a study of blood T cell repertoires in COVID-19. Study in general: The cDNA or gDNA used as material had been derived from T cells, B-cell-depleted T cells, or PBMCs.

A Seattle source enrolled patients during active infection and followed them longitudinally. The germline V and J ends were trimmed by 5 bases and 2 bases, with 17 bases remaining between them. CDR1 and CDR2 from the germline V gene are LGHDT and YNNKEL (reference sequence). CDR3 length equals 16 residues. Sequenced by immunoSEQ multiplex PCR; TCRdb stores in-frame clones only, minus some. The sample has 200,000 to 250,000 clones; approximately 84% are singletons. The receptor was isolated from a woman older than 75 with COVID-19, enrolled during active disease. This chain links TRBV3-1 (or the pseudogene TRBV3-2) with TRBJ2-3; tentatively, D is TRBD1 (6 bases). The specimen sequenced was peripheral blood. The CDR3 DNA sequence: TGTGCCAGCAGCACACAGGGCCTCTCCTCCACAGATACGCAGTATTTT. Its protein product is CASSTQGLSSTDTQYF.